The sequence of this T cell receptor (beta chain) was determined in a study of vaccination and CD4 T cells after COVID-19. Study details: For post-vaccine samples, collection took place a median around 70 days after dose two, ranging from 14 to 241. Spike peptides, overlapping and drawn from SARS-CoV-2, HCoV-NL63, HCoV-OC43 and HCoV-229E, were used to stimulate cells.

Sequencing of cultured CD4+ T cell DNA used the Oncomine TCR Beta short-read assay. MiXCR, run by TCRdb on the PCR reads, gives a single entry per CDR3 protein. The data contain 12,000 to 15,000 distinct CDR3 sequences, roughly 61% of them singletons. Treatment specified: roughly 11-day PBMC culture with coronavirus spike peptide pools or control peptides (ViraFEST assay). Fresh IL-2 medium replaced half the culture medium on days 3 and 7. The CDR3 is 13 residues long. Germline lookup yields CDR1 SNHLY and CDR2 FYNNEI. The V end lost 8 bases, the J end lost 8 bases, and 13 bases lay between the germline ends. On this clonotype itself: Antigen specificity is unknown.

The clonotype originates from a human donor who had recovered from COVID-19. J is TRBJ1-6 and V is TRBV2; D is uncertain. Source material: CD4+ T cells from blood, cultured in vitro. DNA of the CDR3: TGTGCCAGCGGTTCCCAAGAGTATTCACCCCTCCACTTT. Translating it yields CASGSQEYSPLHF. Together with reference TRBV2 and TRBJ1-6, the CDR3 gives the full variable domain: EPEVTQTPSHQVTQMGQEVILRCVPISNHLYFYWYRQILGQKVEFLVSFYNNEISEKSEIFDDQFSVERPDGSNFTLKIRSTKLEDSAMYFCASGSQEYSPLHFGNGTRLTVT.